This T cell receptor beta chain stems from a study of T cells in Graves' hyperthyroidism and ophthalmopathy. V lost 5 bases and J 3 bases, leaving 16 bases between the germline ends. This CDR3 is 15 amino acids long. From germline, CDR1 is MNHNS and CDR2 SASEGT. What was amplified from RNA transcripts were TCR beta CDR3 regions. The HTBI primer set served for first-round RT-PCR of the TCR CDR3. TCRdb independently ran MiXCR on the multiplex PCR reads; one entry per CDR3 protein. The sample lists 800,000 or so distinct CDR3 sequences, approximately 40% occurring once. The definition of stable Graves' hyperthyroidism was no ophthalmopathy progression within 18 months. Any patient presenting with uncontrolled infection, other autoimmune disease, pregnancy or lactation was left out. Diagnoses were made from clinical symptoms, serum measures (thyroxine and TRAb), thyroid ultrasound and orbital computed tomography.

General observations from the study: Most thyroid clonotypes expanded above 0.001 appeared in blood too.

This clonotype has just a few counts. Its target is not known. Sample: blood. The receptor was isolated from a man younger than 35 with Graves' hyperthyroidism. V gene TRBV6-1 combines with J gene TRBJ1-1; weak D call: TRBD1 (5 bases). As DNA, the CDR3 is TGTGCCAGCAGTCCCCCAGGGTATGGGGACACTGAAGCTTTCTTT. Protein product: CASSPPGYGDTEAFF.